The present T cell receptor (beta chain) was sequenced within a study of blood T cells in healthy people across ages. Findings and limits, study-wide: TCR beta diversity, measured per million T cells, fell in a roughly linear way with age.

This clonotype has just a few counts. The antigen is undetermined. A second PCR, run for roughly 7 to 11 cycles, used a sample-barcoded 5' primer plus a J-beta primer mix. TCRdb re-derived calls from the 5' RACE reads in MiXCR, one entry per CDR3 protein. The table shows approximately 730,000 distinct CDR3 sequences, with about 40% occurring only once. The receptor was isolated from a woman aged 55-69 years in good health. The sample was blood.

The CDR3 loop reads CSARDSTNYGYTF. The CDR3 DNA reads as TGCAGTGCCCGGGACAGTACTAACTATGGCTACACCTTC. This chain uses TRBV20-1 with TRBJ1-2; 7 bases fit TRBD1. J gave up 0 bases and V 6 bases, and 4 bases lay outside the gene matches. This CDR3 is 13 amino acids long. The germline V gene encodes CDR1 DFQATT and CDR2 SNEGSKA (reference sequence).